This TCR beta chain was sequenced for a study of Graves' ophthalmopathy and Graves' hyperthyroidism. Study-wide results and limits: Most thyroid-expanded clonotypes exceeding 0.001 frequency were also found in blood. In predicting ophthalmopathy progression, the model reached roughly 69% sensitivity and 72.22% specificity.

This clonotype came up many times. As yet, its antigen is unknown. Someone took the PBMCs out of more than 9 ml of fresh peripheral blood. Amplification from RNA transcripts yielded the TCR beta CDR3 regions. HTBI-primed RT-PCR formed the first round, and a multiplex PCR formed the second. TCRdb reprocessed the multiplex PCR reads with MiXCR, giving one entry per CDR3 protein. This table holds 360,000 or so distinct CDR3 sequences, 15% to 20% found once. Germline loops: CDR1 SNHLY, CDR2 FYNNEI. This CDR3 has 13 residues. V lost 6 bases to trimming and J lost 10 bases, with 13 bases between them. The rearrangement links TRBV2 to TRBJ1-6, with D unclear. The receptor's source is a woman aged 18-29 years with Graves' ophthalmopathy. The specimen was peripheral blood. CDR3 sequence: CASRSVSESPLHF. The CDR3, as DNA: TGTGCCAGCAGAAGTGTGTCGGAATCACCCCTCCACTTT.